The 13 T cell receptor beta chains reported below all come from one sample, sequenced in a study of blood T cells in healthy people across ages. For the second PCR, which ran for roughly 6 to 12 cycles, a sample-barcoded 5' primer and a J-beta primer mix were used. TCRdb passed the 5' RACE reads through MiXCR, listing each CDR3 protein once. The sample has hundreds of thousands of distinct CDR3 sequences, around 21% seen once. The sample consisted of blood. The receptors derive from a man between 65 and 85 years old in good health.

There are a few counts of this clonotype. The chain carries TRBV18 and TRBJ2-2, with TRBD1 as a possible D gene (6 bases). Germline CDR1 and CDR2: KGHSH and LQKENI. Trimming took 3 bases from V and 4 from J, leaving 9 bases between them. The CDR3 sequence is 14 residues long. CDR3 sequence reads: CASSPEDSTGELFF. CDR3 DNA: TGTGCCAGCTCACCGGAGGACAGCACCGGGGAGCTGTTTTTT.

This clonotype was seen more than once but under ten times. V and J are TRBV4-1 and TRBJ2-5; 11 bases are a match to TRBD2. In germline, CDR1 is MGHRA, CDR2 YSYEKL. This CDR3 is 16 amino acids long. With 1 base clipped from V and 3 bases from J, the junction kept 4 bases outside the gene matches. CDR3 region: CASSQGGLAEEETQYF. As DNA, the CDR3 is TGCGCCAGCAGCCAAGGGGGACTAGCGGAGGAAGAGACCCAGTACTTC.

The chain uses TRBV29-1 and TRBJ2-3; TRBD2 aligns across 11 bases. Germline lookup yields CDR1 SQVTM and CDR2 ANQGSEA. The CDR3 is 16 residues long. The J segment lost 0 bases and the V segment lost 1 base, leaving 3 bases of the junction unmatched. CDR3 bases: TGCAGCGTTGAAGGGGCTAGCGGGAGGAGCACAGATACGCAGTATTTT. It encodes CSVEGASGRSTDTQYF.

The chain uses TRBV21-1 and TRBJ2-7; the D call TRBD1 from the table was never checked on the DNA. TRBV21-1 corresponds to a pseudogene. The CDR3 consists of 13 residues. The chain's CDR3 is CASSRHGHDEQYF. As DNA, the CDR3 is TGTGCCAGCAGCCGACACGGACACGACGAGCAGTACTTC.

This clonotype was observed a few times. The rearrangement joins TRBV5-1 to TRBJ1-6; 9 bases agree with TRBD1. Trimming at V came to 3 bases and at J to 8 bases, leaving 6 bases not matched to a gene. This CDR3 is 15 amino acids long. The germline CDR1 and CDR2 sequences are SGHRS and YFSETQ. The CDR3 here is CASSSGQGDHSPLHF. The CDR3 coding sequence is TGCGCCAGCAGCTCGGGACAGGGAGATCATTCACCCCTCCACTTT.

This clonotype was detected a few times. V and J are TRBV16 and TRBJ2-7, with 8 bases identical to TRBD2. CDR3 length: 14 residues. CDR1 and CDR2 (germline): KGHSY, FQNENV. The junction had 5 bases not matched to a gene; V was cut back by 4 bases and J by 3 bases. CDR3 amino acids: CASSRPGLVYEQYF. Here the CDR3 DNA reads TGTGCCAGCAGCCGCCCGGGACTAGTCTACGAGCAGTACTTC.

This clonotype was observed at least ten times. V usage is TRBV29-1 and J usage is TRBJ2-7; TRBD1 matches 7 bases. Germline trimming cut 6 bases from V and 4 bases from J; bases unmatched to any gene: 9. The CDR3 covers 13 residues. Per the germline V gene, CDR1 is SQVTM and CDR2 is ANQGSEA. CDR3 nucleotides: TGCAGCGTGACCATAGGGGGCATATACGAGCAGTACTTC. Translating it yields CSVTIGGIYEQYF.

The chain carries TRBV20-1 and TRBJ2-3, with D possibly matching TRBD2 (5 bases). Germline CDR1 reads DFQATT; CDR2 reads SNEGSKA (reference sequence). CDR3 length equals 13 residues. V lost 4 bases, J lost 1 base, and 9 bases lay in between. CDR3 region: CSATDYRTDTQYF. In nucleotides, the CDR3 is TGCAGTGCTACCGACTACCGCACAGATACGCAGTATTTT.

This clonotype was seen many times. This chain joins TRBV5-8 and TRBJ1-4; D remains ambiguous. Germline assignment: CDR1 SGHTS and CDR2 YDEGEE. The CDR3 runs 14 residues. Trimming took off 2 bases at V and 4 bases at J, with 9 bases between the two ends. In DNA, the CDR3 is TGTGCCAGCAGCTTACGACACCATAATGAAAAACTGTTTTTT. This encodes CASSLRHHNEKLFF.

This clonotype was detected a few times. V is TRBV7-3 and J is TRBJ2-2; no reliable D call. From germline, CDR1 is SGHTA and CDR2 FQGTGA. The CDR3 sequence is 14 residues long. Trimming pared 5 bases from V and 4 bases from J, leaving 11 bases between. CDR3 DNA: TGTGCCAGCAGCCAGACGGCGACCACCGGGGAGCTGTTTTTT. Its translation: CASSQTATTGELFF. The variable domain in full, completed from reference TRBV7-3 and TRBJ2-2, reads GAGVSQTPSNKVTEKGKYVELRCDPISGHTALYWYRQSLGQGPEFLIYFQGTGAADDSGLPNDRFFAVRPEGSVSTLKIQRTERGDSAVYLCASSQTATTGELFFGEGSRLTVL.

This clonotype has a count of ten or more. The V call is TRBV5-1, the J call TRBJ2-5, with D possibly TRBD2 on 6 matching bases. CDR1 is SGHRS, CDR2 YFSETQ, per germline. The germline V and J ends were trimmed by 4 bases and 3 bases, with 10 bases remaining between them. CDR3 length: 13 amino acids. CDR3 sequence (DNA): TGCGCCAGCAGCCCCTTAGCGGAAGAGACCCAGTACTTC. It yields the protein CASSPLAEETQYF.

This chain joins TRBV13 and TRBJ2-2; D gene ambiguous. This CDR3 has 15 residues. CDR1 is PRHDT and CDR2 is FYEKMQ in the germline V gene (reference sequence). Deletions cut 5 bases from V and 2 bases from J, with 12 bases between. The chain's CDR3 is CASSPRGPNTGELFF. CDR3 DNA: TGTGCCAGCAGCCCCCGCGGCCCTAACACCGGGGAGCTGTTTTTT. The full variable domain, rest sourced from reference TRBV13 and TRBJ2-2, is AAGVIQSPRHLIKEKRETATLKCYPIPRHDTVYWYQQGPGQDPQFLISFYEKMQSDKGSIPDRFSAQQFSDYHSELNMSSLELGDSALYFCASSPRGPNTGELFFGEGSRLTVL.

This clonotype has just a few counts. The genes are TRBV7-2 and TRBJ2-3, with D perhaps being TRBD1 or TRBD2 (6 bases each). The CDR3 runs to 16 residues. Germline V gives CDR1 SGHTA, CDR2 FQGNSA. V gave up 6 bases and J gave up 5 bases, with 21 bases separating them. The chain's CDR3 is CASSPRAVEGGDTQYF. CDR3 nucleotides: TGTGCCAGCAGTCCTCGCGCGGTAGAGGGGGGAGATACGCAGTATTTT.